This entry is about one T cell receptor beta chain. The data derive from a study of technical replicates of blood from several donors. Trimming removed 2 bases from V and 3 bases from J, with 14 bases in between. Per germline, CDR1 SGDLS and CDR2 YYNGEE. The CDR3 spans 15 residues. The repertoire was sequenced with immunoSEQ multiplex PCR; TCRdb's copy has only in-frame clones and lacks some. The table has about 100,000 clones, approximately 96% seen once. The sequencing sample was made of T cells isolated from PBMCs. J is TRBJ2-5 and V is TRBV9, with D possibly matching TRBD1 (6 bases). The clonotype was recovered from a human donor in good health. As DNA, the CDR3 is TGTGCCAGCAGCGTCACGGGACACACTAAAGAGACCCAGTACTTC. It yields the protein CASSVTGHTKETQYF.